This T cell receptor (beta chain) is drawn from a study of immune characterization of retroperitoneal liposarcoma. From the PCR reads, TCRdb called clonotypes with MiXCR, one entry per CDR3 protein. This table holds 11,000 or so distinct CDR3 sequences, 22% found once. The V gene lost 7 bases and the J gene lost 2 bases, with 10 bases spanning the gap. The CDR3 is 13 residues long. The clonotype was recovered from a female donor with retroperitoneal liposarcoma. V gene TRBV12-3 or TRBV12-4 combines with J gene TRBJ2-3; D could derive from TRBD1 or TRBD2 (5 bases each). Sequenced input: blood. The CDR3 is CASKSGATDTQYF. The DNA of the CDR3 is TGTGCCAGCAAATCCGGGGCCACAGATACGCAGTATTTT.